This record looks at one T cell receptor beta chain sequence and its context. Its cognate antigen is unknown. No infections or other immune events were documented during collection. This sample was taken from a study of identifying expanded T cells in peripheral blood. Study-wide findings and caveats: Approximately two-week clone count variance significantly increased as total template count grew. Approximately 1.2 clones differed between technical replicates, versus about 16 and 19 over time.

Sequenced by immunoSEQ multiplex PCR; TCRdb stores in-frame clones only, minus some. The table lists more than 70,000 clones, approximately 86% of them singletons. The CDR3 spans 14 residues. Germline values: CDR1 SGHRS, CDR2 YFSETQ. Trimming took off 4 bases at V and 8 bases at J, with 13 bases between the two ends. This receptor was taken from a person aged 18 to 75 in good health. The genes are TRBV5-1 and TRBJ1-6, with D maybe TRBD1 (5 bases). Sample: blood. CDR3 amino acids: CASSASREYSPLHF. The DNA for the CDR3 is TGCGCCAGCAGCGCCTCCAGGGAATATTCACCCCTCCACTTT.